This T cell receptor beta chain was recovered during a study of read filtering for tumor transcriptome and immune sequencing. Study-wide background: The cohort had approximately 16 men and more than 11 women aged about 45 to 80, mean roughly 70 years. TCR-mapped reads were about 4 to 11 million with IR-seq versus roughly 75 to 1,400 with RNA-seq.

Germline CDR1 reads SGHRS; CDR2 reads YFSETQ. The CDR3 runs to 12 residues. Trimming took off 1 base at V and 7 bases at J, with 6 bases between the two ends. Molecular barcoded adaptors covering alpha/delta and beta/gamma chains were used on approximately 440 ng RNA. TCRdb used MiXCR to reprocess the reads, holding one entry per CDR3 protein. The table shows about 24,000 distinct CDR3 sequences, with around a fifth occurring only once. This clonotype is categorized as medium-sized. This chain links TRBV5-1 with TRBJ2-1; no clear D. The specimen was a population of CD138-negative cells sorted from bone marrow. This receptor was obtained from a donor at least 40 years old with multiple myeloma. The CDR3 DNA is TGCGCCAGCAGCTTGCCTCCGAATGAGCAGTTCTTC. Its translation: CASSLPPNEQFF.